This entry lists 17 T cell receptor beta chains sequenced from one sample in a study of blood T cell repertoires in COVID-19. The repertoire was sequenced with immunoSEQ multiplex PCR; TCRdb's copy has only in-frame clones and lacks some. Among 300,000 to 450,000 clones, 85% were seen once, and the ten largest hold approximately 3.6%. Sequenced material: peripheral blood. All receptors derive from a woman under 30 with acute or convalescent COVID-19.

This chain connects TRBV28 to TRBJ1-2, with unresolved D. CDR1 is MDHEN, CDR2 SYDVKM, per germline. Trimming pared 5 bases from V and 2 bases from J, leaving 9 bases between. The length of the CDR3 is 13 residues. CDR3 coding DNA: TGTGCCAGCAGTCGCGGGGAGAACTATGGCTACACCTTC. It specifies CASSRGENYGYTF.

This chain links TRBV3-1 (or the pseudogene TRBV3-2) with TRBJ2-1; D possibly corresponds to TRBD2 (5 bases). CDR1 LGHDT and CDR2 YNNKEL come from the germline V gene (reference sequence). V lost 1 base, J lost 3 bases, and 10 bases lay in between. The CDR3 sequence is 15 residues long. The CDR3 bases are TGTGCCAGCAGCCAAGGTTCGGGGATCTACAATGAGCAGTTCTTC. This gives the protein CASSQGSGIYNEQFF.

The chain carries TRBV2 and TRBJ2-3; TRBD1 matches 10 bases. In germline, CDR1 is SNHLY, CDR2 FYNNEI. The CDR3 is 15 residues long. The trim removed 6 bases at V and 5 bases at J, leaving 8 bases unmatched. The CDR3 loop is CASRSDRGGGDTQYF. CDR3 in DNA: TGTGCCAGCAGATCGGACAGGGGGGGAGGAGATACGCAGTATTTT.

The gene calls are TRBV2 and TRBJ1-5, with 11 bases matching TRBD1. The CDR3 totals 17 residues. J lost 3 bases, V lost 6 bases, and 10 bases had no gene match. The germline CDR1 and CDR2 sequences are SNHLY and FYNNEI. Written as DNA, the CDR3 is TGTGCCAGCAGGTCCGGGACAGGGGGTTTCGCCAATCAGCCCCAGCATTTT. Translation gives CASRSGTGGFANQPQHF.

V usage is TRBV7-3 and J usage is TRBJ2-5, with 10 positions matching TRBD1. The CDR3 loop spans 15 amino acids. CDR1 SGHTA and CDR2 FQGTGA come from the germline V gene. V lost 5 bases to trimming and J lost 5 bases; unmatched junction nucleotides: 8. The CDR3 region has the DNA TGTGCCAGCAGCCTGGGACAGGGGAGAGGGGAGACCCAGTACTTC. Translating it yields CASSLGQGRGETQYF.

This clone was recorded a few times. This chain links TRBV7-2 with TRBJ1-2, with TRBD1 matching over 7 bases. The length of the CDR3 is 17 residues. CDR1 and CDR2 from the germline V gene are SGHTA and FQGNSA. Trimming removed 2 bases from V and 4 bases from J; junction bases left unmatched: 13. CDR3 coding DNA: TGTGCCAGCAGCTTAATCCCTGACAGGGCAGGGGGCTATGGCTACACCTTC. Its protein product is CASSLIPDRAGGYGYTF.

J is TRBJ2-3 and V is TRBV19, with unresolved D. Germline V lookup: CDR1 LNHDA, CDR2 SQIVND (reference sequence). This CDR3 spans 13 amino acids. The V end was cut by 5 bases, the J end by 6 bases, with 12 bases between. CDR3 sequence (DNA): TGTGCCAGTAGTTCCCGTCTCTCTGATACGCAGTATTTT. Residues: CASSSRLSDTQYF.

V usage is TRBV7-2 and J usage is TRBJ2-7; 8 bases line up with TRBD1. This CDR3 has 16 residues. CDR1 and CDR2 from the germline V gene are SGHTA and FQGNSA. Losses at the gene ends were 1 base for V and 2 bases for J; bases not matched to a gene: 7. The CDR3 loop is CASSLGAGTGTYEQYF. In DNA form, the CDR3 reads TGTGCCAGCAGCTTAGGAGCTGGGACAGGAACCTACGAGCAGTACTTC.

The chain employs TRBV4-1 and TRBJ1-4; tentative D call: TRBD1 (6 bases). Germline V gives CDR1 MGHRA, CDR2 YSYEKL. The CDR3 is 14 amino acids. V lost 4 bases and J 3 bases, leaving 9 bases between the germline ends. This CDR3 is CASSLRGSNEKLFF. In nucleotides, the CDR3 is TGCGCCAGCAGCCTCAGGGGATCTAATGAAAAACTGTTTTTT.

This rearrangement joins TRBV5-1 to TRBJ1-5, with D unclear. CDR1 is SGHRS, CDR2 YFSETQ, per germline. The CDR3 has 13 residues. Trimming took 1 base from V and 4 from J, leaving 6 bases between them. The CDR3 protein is CASSLTENQPQHF. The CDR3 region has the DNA TGCGCCAGCAGCTTGACAGAAAATCAGCCCCAGCATTTT.

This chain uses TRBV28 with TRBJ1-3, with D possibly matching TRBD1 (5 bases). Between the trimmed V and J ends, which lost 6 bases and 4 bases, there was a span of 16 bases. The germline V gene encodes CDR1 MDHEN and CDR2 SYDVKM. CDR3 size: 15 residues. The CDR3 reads CASSPGQLGGNTIYF. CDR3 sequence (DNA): TGTGCCAGCAGCCCTGGACAATTGGGGGGAAACACCATATATTTT.

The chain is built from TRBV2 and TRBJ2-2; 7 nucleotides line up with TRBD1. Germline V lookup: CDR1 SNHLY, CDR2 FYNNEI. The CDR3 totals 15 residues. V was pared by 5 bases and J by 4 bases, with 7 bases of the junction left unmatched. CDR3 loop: CASSYRGDGTGELFF. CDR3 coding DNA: TGTGCCAGCAGTTACAGGGGCGACGGCACCGGGGAGCTGTTTTTT.

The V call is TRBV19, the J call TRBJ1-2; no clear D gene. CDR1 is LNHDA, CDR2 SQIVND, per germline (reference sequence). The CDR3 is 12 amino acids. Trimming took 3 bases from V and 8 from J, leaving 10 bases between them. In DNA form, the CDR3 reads TGTGCCAGTAGTATGGTAGGAGCGGGCTACACCTTC. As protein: CASSMVGAGYTF. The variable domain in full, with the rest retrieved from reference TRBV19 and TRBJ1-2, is DGGITQSPKYLFRKEGQNVTLSCEQNLNHDAMYWYRQDPGQGLRLIYYSQIVNDFQKGDIAEGYSVSREKKESFPLTVTSAQKNPTAFYLCASSMVGAGYTFGSGTRLTVV.

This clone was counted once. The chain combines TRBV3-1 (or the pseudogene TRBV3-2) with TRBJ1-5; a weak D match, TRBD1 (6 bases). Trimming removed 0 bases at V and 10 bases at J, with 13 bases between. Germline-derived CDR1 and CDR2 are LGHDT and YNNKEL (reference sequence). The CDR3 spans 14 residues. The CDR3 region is CASSQDRGGEPQHF. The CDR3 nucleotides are TGTGCCAGCAGCCAAGACAGGGGTGGGGAACCCCAGCATTTT.

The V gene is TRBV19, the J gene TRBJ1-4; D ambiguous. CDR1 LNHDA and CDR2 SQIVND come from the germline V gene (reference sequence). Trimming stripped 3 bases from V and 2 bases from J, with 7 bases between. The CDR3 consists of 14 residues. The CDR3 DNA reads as TGTGCCAGTAGTATTTGGGAGACTAATGAAAAACTGTTTTTT. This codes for CASSIWETNEKLFF.

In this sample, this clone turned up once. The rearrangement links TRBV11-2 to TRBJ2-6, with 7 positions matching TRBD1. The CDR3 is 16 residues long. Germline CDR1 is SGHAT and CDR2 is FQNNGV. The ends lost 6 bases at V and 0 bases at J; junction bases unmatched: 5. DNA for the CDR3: TGTGCCAGCAGTTCGGGACAGAGCTCTGGGGCCAACGTCCTGACTTTC. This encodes CASSSGQSSGANVLTF.

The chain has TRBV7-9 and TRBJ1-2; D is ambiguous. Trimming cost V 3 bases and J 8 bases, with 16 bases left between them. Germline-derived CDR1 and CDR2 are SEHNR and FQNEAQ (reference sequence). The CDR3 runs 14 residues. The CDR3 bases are TGTGCCAGCAGCTTGCAAGGTGGTTTCAGGGGCTACACCTTC. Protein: CASSLQGGFRGYTF.